The 12 T cell receptor beta chains in this list originate from one sample, sequenced in a study of beta chain features in type 1 diabetes. All of the isolated RNA was reverse transcribed, so expressed TCRB transcripts were sequenced. Clones were sequenced by immunoSEQ multiplex PCR, and TCRdb holds only the in-frame ones, with some missing. The table lists 810,000 or so clones, roughly 15% of them singletons. Sequenced input: naive CD4+ T cells from blood. All receptors come from a woman aged 18-29 years in good health.

This clone was counted between two and nine times. The V gene is TRBV15, the J gene TRBJ1-5; 8 bases align to TRBD1. Germline CDR1 reads LNHNV; CDR2 reads YYDKDF (reference sequence). With V trimmed by 4 bases and J by 6 bases, 5 bases remained unmatched. This CDR3 has 14 amino acids. In DNA form, the CDR3 reads TGTGCCACCAGCACCGGACAGGGAGGTCAGCCCCAGCATTTT. This sequence encodes CATSTGQGGQPQHF. The full variable domain, rest sourced from reference TRBV15 and TRBJ1-5, is DAMVIQNPRYQVTQFGKPVTLSCSQTLNHNVMYWYQQKSSQAPKLLFHYYDKDFNNEADTPDNFQSRRPNTSFCFLDIRSPGLGDTAMYLCATSTGQGGQPQHFGDGTRLSIL.

CDR3 sequence: CSVGEGSQGYTF. The CDR3 DNA follows: TGCAGCGTTGGGGAGGGATCGCAAGGCTACACCTTC. The rearrangement joins TRBV29-1 to TRBJ1-2; no clear D gene. Looked up from germline, CDR1 is SQVTM and CDR2 is ANQGSEA. The CDR3 totals 12 residues. Trimming shortened V by 4 bases and J by 8 bases, and 14 bases separated the two germline ends.

This clone has just a few counts. This chain joins TRBV13 and TRBJ2-7; maybe TRBD2 (5 bases). This CDR3 spans 14 amino acids. Germline assignment: CDR1 PRHDT and CDR2 FYEKMQ (reference sequence). V lost 0 bases to trimming and J lost 3 bases, with 9 bases between them. The CDR3 protein is CASSLGGANYEQYF. As DNA, the CDR3 is TGTGCCAGCAGCTTAGGGGGAGCGAACTACGAGCAGTACTTC.

The V call is TRBV5-4, the J call TRBJ2-3, with TRBD2 matching over 12 bases. V was pared by 0 bases and J by 7 bases, with 6 bases of the junction left unmatched. Germline V gene sequence: CDR1 SGHNT, CDR2 YYREEE (reference sequence). CDR3 length: 16 residues. For the CDR3, the DNA is TGTGCCAGCAGCTTGGAGGGGACTAGCGGGCAATATACGCAGTATTTT. It is translated as CASSLEGTSGQYTQYF.

This chain links TRBV19 with TRBJ1-2; 7 nucleotides line up with TRBD1. V gave up 6 bases and J gave up 6 bases; unmatched junction bases: 10. Germline CDR1 and CDR2: LNHDA and SQIVND (reference sequence). This CDR3 region has 14 residues. CDR3 sequence: CASSRDRDPHGYTF. The DNA for the CDR3 is TGTGCCAGTAGCCGCGACAGGGATCCTCATGGCTACACCTTC.

This clone appeared a few times. The chain carries TRBV4-2 and TRBJ2-4; TRBD2 agrees at 14 bases. The ends lost 4 bases at V and 9 bases at J; junction bases unmatched: 8. CDR1 is LGHNA and CDR2 is YNFKEQ in the germline V gene. CDR3 length: 16 residues. CDR3 sequence: CASSPLGTSGRGIQYF. CDR3 DNA sequence: TGTGCCAGCAGCCCGCTCGGGACTAGCGGGAGAGGCATTCAGTACTTC.

The chain is built from TRBV5-4 and TRBJ2-1; no definite D call. This CDR3 is built from 15 residues. The V and J ends lost 0 bases and 4 bases respectively, with 11 bases between them. Looked up from germline, CDR1 is SGHNT and CDR2 is YYREEE (reference sequence). The DNA for the CDR3 is TGTGCCAGCAGCTTGGAGCCTAGAACTTACAATGAGCAGTTCTTC. This encodes CASSLEPRTYNEQFF.

The J gene is TRBJ2-7, the V gene TRBV5-1; 7 bases are a match to TRBD2. V shed 0 bases and J 6 bases; nucleotides not matched to a gene: 6. CDR1 is SGHRS and CDR2 is YFSETQ in the germline V gene. This CDR3 contains 14 residues. The CDR3 region is CASSLGQGGREQYF. CDR3 nucleotides: TGCGCCAGCAGCTTGGGGCAGGGAGGGCGCGAGCAGTACTTC.

This clone was counted between two and nine times. The chain carries TRBV5-1 and TRBJ2-7; no reliable D call. The CDR3 has 14 amino acids. The V end was cut by 4 bases, the J end by 2 bases, with 13 bases between. Looked up from germline, CDR1 is SGHRS and CDR2 is YFSETQ. As DNA, the CDR3 is TGCGCCAGCAGCCCGCAGGCTAACACCTACGAGCAGTACTTC. The encoded protein is CASSPQANTYEQYF.

The chain joins TRBV7-8 to TRBJ2-1; tentative D call: TRBD1 (5 bases). V lost 3 bases, J lost 6 bases, and 15 bases lay in between. CDR1 is SGHVS, CDR2 FQNEAQ, per germline. The CDR3 is made up of 15 amino acids. The CDR3 spells CASSLVGLYFNEQFF. In DNA form, the CDR3 reads TGTGCCAGCAGCTTGGTGGGGCTGTATTTCAATGAGCAGTTCTTC.

In nucleotides, the CDR3 is TGTGCCAGCAGCTCTAGCGGGAGAGGGGGCACAGATACGCAGTATTTT. This encodes CASSSSGRGGTDTQYF. This sequence joins TRBV13 and TRBJ2-3, with 10 bases lining up with TRBD2. Germline values: CDR1 PRHDT, CDR2 FYEKMQ (reference sequence). J gave up 1 base and V 4 bases, and 5 bases lay outside the gene matches. There are 16 residues in the CDR3. The full variable domain, its missing parts supplied by reference TRBV13 and TRBJ2-3, is AAGVIQSPRHLIKEKRETATLKCYPIPRHDTVYWYQQGPGQDPQFLISFYEKMQSDKGSIPDRFSAQQFSDYHSELNMSSLELGDSALYFCASSSSGRGGTDTQYFGPGTRLTVL.

This clone was recorded a few times. The rearrangement uses TRBV5-4 and TRBJ1-4; D remains unclear. CDR1 and CDR2 from the germline V gene are SGHNT and YYREEE (reference sequence). This CDR3 region has 13 residues. V was clipped by 0 bases and J by 11 bases, with 11 bases between them. The CDR3 loop reads CASSLAAEGKLFF. The CDR3 DNA follows: TGTGCCAGCAGCTTGGCCGCGGAGGGCAAACTGTTTTTT.